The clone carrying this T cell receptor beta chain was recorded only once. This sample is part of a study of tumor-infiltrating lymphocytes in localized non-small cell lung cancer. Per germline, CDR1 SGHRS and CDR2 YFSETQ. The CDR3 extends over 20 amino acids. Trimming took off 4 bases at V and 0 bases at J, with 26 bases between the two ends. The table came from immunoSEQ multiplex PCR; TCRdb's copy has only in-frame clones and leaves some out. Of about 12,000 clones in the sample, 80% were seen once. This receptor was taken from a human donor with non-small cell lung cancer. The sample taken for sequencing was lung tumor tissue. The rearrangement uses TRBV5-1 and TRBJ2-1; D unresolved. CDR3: CASSKFPPNQYASSYNEQFF. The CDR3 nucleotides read TGCGCCAGCAGCAAATTCCCGCCGAACCAATACGCGAGCTCCTACAATGAGCAGTTCTTC. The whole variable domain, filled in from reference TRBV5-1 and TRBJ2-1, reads KAGVTQTPRYLIKTRGQQVTLSCSPISGHRSVSWYQQTPGQGLQFLFEYFSETQRNKGNFPGRFSGRQFSNSRSEMNVSTLELGDSALYLCASSKFPPNQYASSYNEQFFGPGTRLTVL.